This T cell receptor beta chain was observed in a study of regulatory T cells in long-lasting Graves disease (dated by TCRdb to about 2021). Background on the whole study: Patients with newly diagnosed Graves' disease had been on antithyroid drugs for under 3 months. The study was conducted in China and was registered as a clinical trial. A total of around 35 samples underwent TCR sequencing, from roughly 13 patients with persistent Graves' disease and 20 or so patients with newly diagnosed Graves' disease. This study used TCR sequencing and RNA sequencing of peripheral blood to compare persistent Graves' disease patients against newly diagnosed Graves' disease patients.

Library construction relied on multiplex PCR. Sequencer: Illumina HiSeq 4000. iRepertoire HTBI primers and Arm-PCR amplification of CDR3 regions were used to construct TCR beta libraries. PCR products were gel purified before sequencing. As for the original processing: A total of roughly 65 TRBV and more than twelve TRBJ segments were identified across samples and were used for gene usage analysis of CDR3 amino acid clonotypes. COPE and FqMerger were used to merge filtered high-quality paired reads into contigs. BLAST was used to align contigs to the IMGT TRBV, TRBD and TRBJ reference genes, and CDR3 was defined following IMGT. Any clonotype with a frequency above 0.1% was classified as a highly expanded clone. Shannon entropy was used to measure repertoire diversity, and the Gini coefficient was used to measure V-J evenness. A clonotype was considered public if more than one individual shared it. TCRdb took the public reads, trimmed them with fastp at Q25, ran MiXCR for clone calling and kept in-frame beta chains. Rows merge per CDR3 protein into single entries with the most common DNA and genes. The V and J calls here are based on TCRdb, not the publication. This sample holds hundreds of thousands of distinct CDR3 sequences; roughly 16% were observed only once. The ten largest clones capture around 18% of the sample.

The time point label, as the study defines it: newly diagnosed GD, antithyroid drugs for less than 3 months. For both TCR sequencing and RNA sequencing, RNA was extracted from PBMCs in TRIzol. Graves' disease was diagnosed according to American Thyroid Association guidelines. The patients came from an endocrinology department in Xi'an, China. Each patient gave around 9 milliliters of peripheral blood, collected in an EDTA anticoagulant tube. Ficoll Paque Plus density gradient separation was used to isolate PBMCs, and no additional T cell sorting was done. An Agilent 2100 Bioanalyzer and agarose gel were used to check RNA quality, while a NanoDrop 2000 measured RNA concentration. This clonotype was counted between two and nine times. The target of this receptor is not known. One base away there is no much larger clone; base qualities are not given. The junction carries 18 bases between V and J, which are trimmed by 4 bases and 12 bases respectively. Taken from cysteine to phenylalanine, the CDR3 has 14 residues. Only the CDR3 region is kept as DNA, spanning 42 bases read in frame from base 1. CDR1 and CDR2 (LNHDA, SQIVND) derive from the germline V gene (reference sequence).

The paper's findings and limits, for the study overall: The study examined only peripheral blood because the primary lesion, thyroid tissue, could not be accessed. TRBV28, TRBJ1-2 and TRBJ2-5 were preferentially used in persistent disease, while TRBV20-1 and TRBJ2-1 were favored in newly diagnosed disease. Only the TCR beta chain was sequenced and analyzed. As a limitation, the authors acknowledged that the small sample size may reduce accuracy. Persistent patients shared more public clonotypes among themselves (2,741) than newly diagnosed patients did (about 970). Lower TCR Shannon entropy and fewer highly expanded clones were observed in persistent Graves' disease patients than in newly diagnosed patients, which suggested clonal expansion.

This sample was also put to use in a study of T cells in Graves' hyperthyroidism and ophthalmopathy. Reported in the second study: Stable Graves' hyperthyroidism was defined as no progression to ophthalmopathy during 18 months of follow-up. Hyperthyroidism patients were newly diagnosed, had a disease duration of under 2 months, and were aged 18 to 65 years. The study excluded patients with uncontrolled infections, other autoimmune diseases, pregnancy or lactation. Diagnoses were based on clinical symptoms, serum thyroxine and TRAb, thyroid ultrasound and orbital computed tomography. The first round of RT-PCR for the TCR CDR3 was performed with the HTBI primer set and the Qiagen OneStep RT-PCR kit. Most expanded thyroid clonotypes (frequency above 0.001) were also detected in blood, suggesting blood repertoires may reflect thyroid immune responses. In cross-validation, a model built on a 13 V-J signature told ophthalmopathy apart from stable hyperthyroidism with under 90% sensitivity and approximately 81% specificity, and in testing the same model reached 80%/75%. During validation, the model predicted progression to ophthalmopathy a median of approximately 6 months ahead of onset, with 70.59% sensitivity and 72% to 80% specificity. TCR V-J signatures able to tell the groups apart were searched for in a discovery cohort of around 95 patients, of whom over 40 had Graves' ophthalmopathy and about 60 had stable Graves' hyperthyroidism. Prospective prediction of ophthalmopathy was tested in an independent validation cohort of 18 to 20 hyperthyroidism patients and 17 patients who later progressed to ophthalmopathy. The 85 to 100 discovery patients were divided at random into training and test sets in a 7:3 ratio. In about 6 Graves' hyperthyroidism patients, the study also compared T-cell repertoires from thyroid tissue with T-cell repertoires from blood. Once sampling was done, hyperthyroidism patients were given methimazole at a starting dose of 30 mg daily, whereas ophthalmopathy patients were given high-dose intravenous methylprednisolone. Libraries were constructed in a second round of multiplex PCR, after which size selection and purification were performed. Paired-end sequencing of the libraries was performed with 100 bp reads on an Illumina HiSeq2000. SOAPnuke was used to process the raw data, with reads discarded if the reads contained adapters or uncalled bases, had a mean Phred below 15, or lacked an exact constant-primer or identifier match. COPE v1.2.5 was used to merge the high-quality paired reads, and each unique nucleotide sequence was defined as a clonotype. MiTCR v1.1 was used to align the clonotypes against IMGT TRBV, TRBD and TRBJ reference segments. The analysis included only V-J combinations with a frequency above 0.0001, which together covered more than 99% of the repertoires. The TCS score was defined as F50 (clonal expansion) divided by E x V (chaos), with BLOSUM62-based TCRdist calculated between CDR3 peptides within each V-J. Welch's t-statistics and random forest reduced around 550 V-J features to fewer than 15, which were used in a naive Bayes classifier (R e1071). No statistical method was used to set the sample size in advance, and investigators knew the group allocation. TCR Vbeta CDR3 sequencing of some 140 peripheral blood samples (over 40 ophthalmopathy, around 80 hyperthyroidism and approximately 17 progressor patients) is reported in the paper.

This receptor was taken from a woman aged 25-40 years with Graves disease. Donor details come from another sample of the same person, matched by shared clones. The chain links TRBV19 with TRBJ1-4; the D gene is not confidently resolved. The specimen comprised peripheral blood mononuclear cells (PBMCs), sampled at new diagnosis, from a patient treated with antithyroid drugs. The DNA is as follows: TGTGCCAGTAGTACATATTCGGCCAGGATCCAACTGTTTTTT. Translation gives CASSTYSARIQLFF.